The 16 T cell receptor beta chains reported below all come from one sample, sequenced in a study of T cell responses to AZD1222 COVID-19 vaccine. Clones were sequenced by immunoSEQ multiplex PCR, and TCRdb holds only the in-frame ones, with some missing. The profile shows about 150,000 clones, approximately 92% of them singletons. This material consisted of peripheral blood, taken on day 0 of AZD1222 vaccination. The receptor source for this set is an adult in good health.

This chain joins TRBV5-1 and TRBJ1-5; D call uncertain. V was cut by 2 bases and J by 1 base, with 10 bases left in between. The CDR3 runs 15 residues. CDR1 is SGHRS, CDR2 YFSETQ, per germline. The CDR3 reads CASSLEGRSNQPQHF. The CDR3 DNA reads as TGCGCCAGCAGCTTAGAAGGCAGGAGCAATCAGCCCCAGCATTTT.

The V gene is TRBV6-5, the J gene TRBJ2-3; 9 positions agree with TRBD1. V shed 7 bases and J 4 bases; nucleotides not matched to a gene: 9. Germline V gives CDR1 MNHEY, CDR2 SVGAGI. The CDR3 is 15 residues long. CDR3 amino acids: CASMGTGQDADTQYF. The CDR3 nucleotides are TGTGCCAGCATGGGGACAGGGCAGGATGCAGATACGCAGTATTTT.

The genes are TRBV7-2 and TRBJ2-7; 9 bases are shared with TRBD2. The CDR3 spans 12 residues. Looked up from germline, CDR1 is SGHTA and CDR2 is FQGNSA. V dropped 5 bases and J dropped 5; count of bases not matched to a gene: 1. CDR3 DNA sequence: TGTGCCAGCAGCCGCGGGAGGGACGAGCAGTACTTC. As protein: CASSRGRDEQYF.

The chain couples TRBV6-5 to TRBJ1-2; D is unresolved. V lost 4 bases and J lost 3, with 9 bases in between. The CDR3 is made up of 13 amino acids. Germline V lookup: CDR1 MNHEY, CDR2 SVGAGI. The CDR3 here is CASSLEKDYGYTF. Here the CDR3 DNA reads TGTGCCAGCAGTTTAGAGAAGGACTATGGCTACACCTTC.

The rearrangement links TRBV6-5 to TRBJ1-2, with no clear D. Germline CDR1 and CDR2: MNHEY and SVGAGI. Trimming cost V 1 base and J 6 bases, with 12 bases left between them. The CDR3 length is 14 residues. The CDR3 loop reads CASSYLSSQNGYTF. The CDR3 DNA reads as TGTGCCAGCAGTTACTTAAGTTCCCAAAATGGCTACACCTTC.

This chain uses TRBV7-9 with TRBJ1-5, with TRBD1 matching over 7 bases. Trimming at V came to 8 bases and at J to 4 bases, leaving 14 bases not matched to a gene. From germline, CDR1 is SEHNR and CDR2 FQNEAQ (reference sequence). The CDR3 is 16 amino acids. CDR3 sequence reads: CASGTAGDSLNQPQHF. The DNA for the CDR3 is TGTGCCAGCGGCACGGCCGGGGACAGCCTAAATCAGCCCCAGCATTTT. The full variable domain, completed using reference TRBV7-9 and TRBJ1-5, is DTGVSQNPRHKITKRGQNVTFRCDPISEHNRLYWYRQTLGQGPEFLTYFQNEAQLEKSRLLSDRFSAERPKGSFSTLEIQRTEQGDSAMYLCASGTAGDSLNQPQHFGDGTRLSIL.

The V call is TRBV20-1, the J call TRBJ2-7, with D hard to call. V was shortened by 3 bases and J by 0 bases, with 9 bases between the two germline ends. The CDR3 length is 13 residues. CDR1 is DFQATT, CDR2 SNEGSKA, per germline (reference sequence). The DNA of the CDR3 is TGCAGTGCTAGTGCAGCAGCCTCCTACGAGCAGTACTTC. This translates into CSASAAASYEQYF.

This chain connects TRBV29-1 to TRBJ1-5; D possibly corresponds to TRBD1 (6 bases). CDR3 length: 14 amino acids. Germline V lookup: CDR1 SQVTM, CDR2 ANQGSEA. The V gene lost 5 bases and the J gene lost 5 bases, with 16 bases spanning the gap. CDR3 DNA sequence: TGCAGCGTTTCGTCTTCCAGGGGTGATCAGCCCCAGCATTTT. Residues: CSVSSSRGDQPQHF.

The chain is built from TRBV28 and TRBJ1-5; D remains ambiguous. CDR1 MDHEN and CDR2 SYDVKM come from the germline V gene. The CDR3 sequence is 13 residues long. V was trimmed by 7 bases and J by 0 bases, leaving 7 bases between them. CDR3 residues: CASINLSNQPQHF. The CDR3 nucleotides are TGTGCCAGCATCAATCTTAGCAATCAGCCCCAGCATTTT.

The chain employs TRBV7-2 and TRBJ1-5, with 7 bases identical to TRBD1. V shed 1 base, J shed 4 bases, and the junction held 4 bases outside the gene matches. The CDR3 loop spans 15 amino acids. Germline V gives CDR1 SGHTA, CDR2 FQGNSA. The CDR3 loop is CASSLVGQENQPQHF. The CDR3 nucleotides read TGTGCCAGCAGCTTAGTAGGACAGGAGAATCAGCCCCAGCATTTT. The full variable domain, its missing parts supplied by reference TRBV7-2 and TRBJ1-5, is GAGVSQSPSNKVTEKGKDVELRCDPISGHTALYWYRQSLGQGLEFLIYFQGNSAPDKSGLPSDRFSAERTGGSVSTLTIQRTQQEDSAVYLCASSLVGQENQPQHFGDGTRLSIL.

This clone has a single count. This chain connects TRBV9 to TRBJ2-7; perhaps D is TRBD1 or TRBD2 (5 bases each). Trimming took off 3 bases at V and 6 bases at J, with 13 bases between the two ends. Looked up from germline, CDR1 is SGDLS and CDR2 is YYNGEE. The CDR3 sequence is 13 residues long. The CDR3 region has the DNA TGTGCCAGCAGCGCCCAGTCCGGGGCCGAGCAGTACTTC. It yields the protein CASSAQSGAEQYF.

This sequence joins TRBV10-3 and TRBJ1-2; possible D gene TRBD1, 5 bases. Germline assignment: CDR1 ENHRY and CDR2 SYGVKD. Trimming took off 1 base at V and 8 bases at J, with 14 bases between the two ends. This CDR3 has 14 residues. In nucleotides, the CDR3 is TGTGCCATCAGTGAGTTCCAGGGAATTGTCGGCTACACCTTC. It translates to CAISEFQGIVGYTF.

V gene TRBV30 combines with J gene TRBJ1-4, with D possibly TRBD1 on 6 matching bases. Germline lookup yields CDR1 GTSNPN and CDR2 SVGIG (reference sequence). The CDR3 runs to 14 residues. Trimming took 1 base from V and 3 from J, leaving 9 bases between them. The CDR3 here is CAWSGGGPNEKLFF. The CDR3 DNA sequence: TGTGCCTGGAGTGGAGGGGGTCCTAATGAAAAACTGTTTTTT.

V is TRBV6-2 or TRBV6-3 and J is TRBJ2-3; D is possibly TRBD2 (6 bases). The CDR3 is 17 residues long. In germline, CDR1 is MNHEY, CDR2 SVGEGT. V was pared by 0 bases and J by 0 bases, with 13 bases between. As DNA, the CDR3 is TGTGCCAGCAGTTACTCCGTCGGGGGATCTAGCACAGATACGCAGTATTTT. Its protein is CASSYSVGGSSTDTQYF.

CDR3 residues: CASSFRTGAYEQYF. The DNA of the CDR3 is TGTGCCAGCAGCTTTAGGACAGGGGCCTACGAGCAGTACTTC. This chain uses TRBV11-3 with TRBJ2-7; 9 nucleotides agree with TRBD1. V was clipped by 3 bases and J by 2 bases; unmatched bases: 2. Per germline, CDR1 SGHNT and CDR2 YENEEA. There are 14 residues in the CDR3.

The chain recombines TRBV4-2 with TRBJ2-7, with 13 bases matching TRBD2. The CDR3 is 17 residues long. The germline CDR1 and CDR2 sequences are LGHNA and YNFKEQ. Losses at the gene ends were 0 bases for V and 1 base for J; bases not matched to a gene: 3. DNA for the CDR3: TGTGCCAGCAGCCAAGAGGGACTAGCGGGATTTTCCTACGAGCAGTACTTC. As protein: CASSQEGLAGFSYEQYF.